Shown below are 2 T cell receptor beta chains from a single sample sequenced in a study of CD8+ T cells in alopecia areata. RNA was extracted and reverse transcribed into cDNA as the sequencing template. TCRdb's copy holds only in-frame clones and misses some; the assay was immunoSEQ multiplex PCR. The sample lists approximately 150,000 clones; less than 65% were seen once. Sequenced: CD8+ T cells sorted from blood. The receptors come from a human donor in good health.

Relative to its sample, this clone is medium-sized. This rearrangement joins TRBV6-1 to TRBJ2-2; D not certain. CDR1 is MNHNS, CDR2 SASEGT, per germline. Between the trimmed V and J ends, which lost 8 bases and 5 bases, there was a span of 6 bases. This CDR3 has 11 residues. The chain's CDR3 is CASRRTGELFF. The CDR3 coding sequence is TGTGCCAGCCGTCGTACCGGGGAGCTGTTTTTT.

The CDR3 nucleotides read TGTGCTAGTGGTTCCACTACCGACAGAACCAATCAGCCCCAGCATTTT. It codes for CASGSTTDRTNQPQHF. The rearrangement uses TRBV12-5 and TRBJ1-5; D perhaps matches TRBD1 (5 bases). Germline loops: CDR1 LGHNT, CDR2 FRNRAP. The CDR3 has 16 amino acids. V was trimmed by 4 bases and J by 3 bases, leaving 16 bases between them.